Sequencing of this T cell receptor beta chain was carried out in a study of blood T cells in healthy people across ages. The study, taken as a whole, reports: Estimates of total diversity, which came from one million sequenced T cells, were considered to be underestimates. What prevented conclusive comparison of naive and antigen-experienced cells was that PBMCs were unsorted.

Germline loops: CDR1 SGHRS, CDR2 YFSETQ. The junction had 7 bases not matched to a gene; V was cut back by 3 bases and J by 7 bases. The CDR3 is 16 amino acids. A second PCR of roughly 7 to 11 cycles used a sample-barcoded 5' primer and a J-beta primer mix. TCRdb reprocessed the 5' RACE reads with MiXCR, giving one entry per CDR3 protein. Here the sample spans approximately 880,000 distinct CDR3 sequences, roughly 48% being singletons. Only a few counts were recorded for this clonotype. Its antigen is not known. The chain combines TRBV5-1 with TRBJ1-6; 10 nucleotides align to TRBD1. Sample: blood. The sequence derives from a young man in good health. The CDR3 region is CASSSMPGQGNSPLHF. In nucleotides, the CDR3 is TGCGCCAGCAGCTCGATGCCGGGACAGGGGAATTCACCCCTCCACTTT.